The clone carrying this T cell receptor beta chain is large by share. The antigen remains unidentified. For a library built for alpha chains, this beta chain is a stray read; little rests on its size. Time point of the sample: sample taken at primary tumor resection. These data are taken from a study of spatial heterogeneity in lung cancer. General study points: Tracking of tumor mutation counts was seen in expanded intratumoral alpha and beta TCR counts.

From the 5' RACE reads, TCRdb called clonotypes with MiXCR, one entry per CDR3 protein. The sample lists 100 or so distinct CDR3 sequences; around a quarter were seen once. V was clipped by 3 bases and J by 4 bases; unmatched bases: 9. The CDR3 consists of 14 residues. Germline V gene data show CDR1 as DFQATT and CDR2 as SNEGSKA (reference sequence). The TCR comes from a male donor with early-stage non-small cell lung cancer. The sample in question was lung tumor tissue, obtained at surgery. The chain is built from TRBV20-1 and TRBJ2-7; 7 nucleotides agree with TRBD1. CDR3 sequence reads: CSASIGGGLYEQYF. CDR3 DNA: TGCAGTGCTAGTATAGGGGGCGGCTTATACGAGCAGTACTTC.